Included here is one TCR beta chain sequence, with context. Its target is unknown. TCRdb redid the calling of the 5' RACE reads with MiXCR, one entry per CDR3 protein. Of about 200,000 distinct CDR3 sequences in the sample, 9.5% to 15% are singletons; the top ten hold more than 15%. This sample is drawn from a study of CD8 T cells in ankylosing spondylitis. Study-level results: Disease-associated clones were reportedly significantly overrepresented in matched ankylosing spondylitis synovial fluid.

The CDR3 contains 14 residues. From germline, CDR1 is MNHEY and CDR2 SMNVEV (reference sequence). The V and J ends lost 5 bases and 0 bases respectively, with 8 bases between them. The sequenced sample consisted of blood, either unsorted or a sorted T cell fraction (not recorded which). The clonotype originates from a male donor with ankylosing spondylitis or in good health (not recorded which). V usage is TRBV27 and J usage is TRBJ1-5; no clear D. In DNA form, the CDR3 reads TGTGCCAGCAGTGCGTGGTATAGCAATCAGCCCCAGCATTTT. It yields the protein CASSAWYSNQPQHF.